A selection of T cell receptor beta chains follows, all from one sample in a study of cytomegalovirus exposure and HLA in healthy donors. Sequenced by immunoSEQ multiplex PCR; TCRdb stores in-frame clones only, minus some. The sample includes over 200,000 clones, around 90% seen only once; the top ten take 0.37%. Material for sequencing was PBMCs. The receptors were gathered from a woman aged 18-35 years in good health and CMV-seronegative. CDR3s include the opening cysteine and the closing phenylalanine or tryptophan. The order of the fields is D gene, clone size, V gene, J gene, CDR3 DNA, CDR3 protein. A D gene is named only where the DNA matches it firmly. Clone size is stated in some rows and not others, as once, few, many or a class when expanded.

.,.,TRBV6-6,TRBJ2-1,TGTGCCAGCAGACTGGGGGGGGCCGATGAGCAGTTCTTC,CASRLGGADEQFF
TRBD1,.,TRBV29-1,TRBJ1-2,TGCAGCGTTGAATCGGGACAGGGCCCCAACTATGGCTACACCTTC,CSVESGQGPNYGYTF
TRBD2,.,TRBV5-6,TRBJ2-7,TGTGCCAGCAGCTTGAGACTAGCGGGGTACTACGAGCAGTACTTC,CASSLRLAGYYEQYF
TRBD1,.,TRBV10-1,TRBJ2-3,TGCGCCAGCAGTCGGGACAGGGGGGACACAGATACGCAGTATTTT,CASSRDRGDTDTQYF
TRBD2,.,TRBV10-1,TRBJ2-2,TGCGCCAGCAGTGGGCCACTAGCGGGGGTCATCACCGGGGAGCTGTTTTTT,CASSGPLAGVITGELFF
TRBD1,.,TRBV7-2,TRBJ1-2,TGTGCCAGCAGCTTAGGGGCCGGGACAGGCGAATATGGCTACACCTTC,CASSLGAGTGEYGYTF
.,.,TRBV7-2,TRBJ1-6,TGTGCCAGCAGCTTAGGGCAGGGTTTTTCGTCCTCACCCCTCCACTTT,CASSLGQGFSSSPLHF
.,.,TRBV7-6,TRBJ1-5,TGTGCCAGCAGCTCGTATCAGGATAGCAATCAGCCCCAGCATTTT,CASSSYQDSNQPQHF
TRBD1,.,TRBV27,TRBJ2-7,TGTGCCAGCAGTCCCAGACAGGGCTACGAGCAGTACTTC,CASSPRQGYEQYF
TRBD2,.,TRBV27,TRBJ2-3,TGTGCCAGCAGTTTCTCGCGGGGGGGCACAGATACGCAGTATTTT,CASSFSRGGTDTQYF
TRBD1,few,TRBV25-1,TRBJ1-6,TGTGCCAGCAGTGGACGGGACAGGGGGCCGTATTCACCCCTCCACTTT,CASSGRDRGPYSPLHF
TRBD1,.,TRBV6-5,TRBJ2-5,TGTGCCAGCAGTCGGGGGGGGGACAGGGGAGAGACCCAGTACTTC,CASSRGGDRGETQYF
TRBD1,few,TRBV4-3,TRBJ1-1,TGCGCCAGCAGCCTTGGGACAGGGGGCACTGAAGCTTTCTTT,CASSLGTGGTEAFF
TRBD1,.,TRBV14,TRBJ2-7,TGTGCCAGCAGCCGGACAGGGAATAGCGAGCAGTACTTC,CASSRTGNSEQYF
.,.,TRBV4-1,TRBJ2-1,TGCGCCAGCAGCCAAGCCGGACAGTCCTACAATGAGCAGTTCTTC,CASSQAGQSYNEQFF
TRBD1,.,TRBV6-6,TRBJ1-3,TGTGCCAGCAGCAAAGACAGGGAGAGCTCTGGAAACACCATATATTTT,CASSKDRESSGNTIYF
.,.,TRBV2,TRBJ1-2,TGTGCCAGCAGTGAAGAGCGTGTCCGAATCTATGGCTACACCTTC,CASSEERVRIYGYTF
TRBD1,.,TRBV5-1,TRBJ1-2,TGCGCCAGCAGCCGGGACAGGGGAGGGCTGGAGGGCTACACCTTC,CASSRDRGGLEGYTF
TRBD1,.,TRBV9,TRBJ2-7,TGTGCCAGCAGCAACCGGACAGGGGGCTTCTACGAGCAGTACTTC,CASSNRTGGFYEQYF
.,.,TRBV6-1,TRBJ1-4,TGTGCCAGCAGTGAAGCGGGTGGAGGTGGCCGGGGTGAAAAACTGTTTTTT,CASSEAGGGGRGEKLFF
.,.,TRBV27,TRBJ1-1,TGTGCCAGCAGTCCGTCGACAGGCCCGAACACTGAAGCTTTCTTT,CASSPSTGPNTEAFF
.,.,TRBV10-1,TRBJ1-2,TGCGCCAGCAGTGAGTCGGTTGGGGGGGGCTACACCTTC,CASSESVGGGYTF
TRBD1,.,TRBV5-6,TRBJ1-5,TGTGCCAGCAGCTTGGCAGGGGGCGGCAATCAGCCCCAGCATTTT,CASSLAGGGNQPQHF
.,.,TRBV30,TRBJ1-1,TGTGCCTGGAGTTTAGCTTTTGGCACTGAAGCTTTCTTT,CAWSLAFGTEAFF
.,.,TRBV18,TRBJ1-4,TGTGCCAGCTCACCAGTCGCGGGTTCTAATGAAAAACTGTTTTTT,CASSPVAGSNEKLFF
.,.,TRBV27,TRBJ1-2,TGTGCCAGCAGCTTTATGGCAGGGAACTATGGCTACACCTTC,CASSFMAGNYGYTF
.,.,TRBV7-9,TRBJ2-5,TGTGCCAGCAGCCCATGGGAGGGGGGCGACCAAGAGACCCAGTACTTC,CASSPWEGGDQETQYF
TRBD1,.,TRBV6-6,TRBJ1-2,TGTGCCAGCAGTAAGACAGGGGGCGCAGTCTATGGCTACACCTTC,CASSKTGGAVYGYTF